This T cell receptor (beta chain) was identified during a study of PD-1 blockade in classical Hodgkin lymphoma. Noted time point: cycle 4 day 1 (C4D1), after less than seven weeks of nivolumab. All patients relapsed after autologous stem cell transplantation, and brentuximab vedotin exposure varied. Responses achieved at best were complete response, partial response or progressive disease. Data came from immunoSEQ multiplex PCR; TCRdb stores just in-frame clones and leaves some out. The sample yields about 7,900 clones, around 82% seen once. CDR1 and CDR2 from the germline V gene are MNHNY and SVGAGI (reference sequence). This CDR3 contains 15 residues. J was trimmed by 1 base and V by 6 bases; bases with no gene match: 6.

The rearrangement joins TRBV6-6 to TRBJ2-3; TRBD2 matches 8 bases. The specimen comprised peripheral blood mononuclear cells (PBMCs), sampled before the fourth cycle of nivolumab. The TCR comes from a human donor with classical Hodgkin lymphoma. CDR3 DNA: TGTGCCAGCAGGGGGACTAGGGGGGGCACAGATACGCAGTATTTT. Amino acids: CASRGTRGGTDTQYF.